This T cell receptor beta chain was captured in a study of T cells in women clearing cervical HPV infection. Study in general: No precancer developed; the control's incident HPV16 infection cleared within 12 months.

The germline gives CDR1 MRHNA, CDR2 SNTAGT. Between the trimmed V and J ends, which lost 4 bases and 2 bases, there was a span of 7 bases. CDR3 length: 13 amino acids. TCRdb's table, derived via immunoSEQ multiplex PCR, lists solely in-frame clones and lacks some. In total, the table holds some 31,000 clones. As to this clone: Its antigen is not identified. The DNA ends 3 residues before the CDR3 does, and the rest of the CDR3 is filled in from the germline J gene.

Study-wide points: Each sample's T-cell count was unknown, possibly confounding richness. CIN3+ cases had significantly higher TCR repertoire richness than controls, but evenness did not differ. Associations may precede or follow infection; HPV-specific or memory T cells were not isolated.

V is TRBV6-4 and J is TRBJ2-3; maybe TRBD2 (5 bases). The TCR comes from a woman between 18 and 70 years old with a cervical HPV16 infection that either progressed to CIN3+ or cleared (not recorded which). Specimen: blood buffy coat. The sequenced CDR3 bases are TGTGCCAGCAGTGTGGACTTCACAGATACG. It codes for CASSVDFTDT. The whole CDR3 protein reads CASSVDFTDTQYF.